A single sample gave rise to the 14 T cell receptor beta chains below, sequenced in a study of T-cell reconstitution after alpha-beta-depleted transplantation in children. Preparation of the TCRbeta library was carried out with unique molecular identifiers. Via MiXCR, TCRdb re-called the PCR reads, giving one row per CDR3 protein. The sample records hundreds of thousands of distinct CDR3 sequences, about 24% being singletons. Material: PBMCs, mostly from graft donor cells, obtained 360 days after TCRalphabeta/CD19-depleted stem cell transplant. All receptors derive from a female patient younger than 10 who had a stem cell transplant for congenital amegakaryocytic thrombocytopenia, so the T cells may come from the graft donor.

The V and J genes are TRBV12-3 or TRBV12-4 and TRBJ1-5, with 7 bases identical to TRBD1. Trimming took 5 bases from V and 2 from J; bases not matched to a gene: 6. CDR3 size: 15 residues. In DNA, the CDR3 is TGTGCCAGCAGTATGAGACAGGGTGGCAATCAGCCCCAGCATTTT. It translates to CASSMRQGGNQPQHF.

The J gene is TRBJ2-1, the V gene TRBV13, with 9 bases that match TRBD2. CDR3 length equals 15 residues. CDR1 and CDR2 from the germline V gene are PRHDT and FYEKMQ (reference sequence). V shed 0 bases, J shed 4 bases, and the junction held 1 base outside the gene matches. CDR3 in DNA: TGTGCCAGCAGCTTAGGAGCGGGGGGATACAATGAGCAGTTCTTC. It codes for CASSLGAGGYNEQFF.

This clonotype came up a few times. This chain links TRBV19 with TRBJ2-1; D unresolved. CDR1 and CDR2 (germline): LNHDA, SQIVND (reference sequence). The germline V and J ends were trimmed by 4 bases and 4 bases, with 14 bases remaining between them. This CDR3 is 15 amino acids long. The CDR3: CASSRAPLRYNEQFF. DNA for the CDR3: TGTGCCAGTAGTAGAGCCCCCCTACGATACAATGAGCAGTTCTTC.

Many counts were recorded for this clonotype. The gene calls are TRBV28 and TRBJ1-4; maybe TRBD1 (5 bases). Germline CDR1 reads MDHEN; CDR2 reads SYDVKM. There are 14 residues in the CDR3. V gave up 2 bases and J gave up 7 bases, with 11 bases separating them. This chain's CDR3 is CASSLLQGGEKLFF. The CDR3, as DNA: TGTGCCAGCAGTTTACTTCAGGGCGGTGAAAAACTGTTTTTT.

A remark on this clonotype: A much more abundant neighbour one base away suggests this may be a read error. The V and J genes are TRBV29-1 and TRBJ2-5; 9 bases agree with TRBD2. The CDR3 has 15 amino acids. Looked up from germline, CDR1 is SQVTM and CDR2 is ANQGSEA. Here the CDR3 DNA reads TGCAGCGCTGAAGCCCAGACTAGCGGACAAGAGACCCAGTACTTC. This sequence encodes CSAEAQTSGQETQYF.

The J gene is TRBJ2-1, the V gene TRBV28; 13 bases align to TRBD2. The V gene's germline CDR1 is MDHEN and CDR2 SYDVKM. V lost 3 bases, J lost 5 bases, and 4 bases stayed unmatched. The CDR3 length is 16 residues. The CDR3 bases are TGTGCCAGCAGTTTCCGTACTAGCGGGGGGGACAATGAGCAGTTCTTC. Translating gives CASSFRTSGGDNEQFF.

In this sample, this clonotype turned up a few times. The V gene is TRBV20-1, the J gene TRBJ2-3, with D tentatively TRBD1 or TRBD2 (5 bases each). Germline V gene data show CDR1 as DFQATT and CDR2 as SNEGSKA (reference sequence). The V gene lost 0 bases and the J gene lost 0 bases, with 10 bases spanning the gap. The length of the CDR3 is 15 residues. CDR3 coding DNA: TGCAGTGCTAGAGATCTGGGGGTCAGCACAGATACGCAGTATTTT. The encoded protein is CSARDLGVSTDTQYF.

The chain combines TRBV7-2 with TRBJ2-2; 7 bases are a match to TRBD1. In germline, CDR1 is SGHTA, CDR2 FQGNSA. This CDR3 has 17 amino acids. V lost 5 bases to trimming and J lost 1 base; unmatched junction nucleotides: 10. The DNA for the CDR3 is TGTGCCAGCAGCGAAAGTTGGAGGACAGGGAACACCGGGGAGCTGTTTTTT. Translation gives CASSESWRTGNTGELFF.

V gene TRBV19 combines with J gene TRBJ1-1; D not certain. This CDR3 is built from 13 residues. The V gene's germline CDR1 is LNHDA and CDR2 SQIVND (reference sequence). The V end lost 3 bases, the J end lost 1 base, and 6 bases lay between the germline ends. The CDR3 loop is CASSMYRNTEAFF. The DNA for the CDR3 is TGTGCCAGTAGTATGTACAGGAACACTGAAGCTTTCTTT.

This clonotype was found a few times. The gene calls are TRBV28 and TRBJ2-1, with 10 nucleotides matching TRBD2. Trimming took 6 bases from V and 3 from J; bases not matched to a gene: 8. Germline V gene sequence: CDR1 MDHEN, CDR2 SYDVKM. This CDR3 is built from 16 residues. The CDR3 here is CASSPPSSGGYNEQFF. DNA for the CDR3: TGTGCCAGCAGCCCCCCATCTAGCGGGGGCTACAATGAGCAGTTCTTC. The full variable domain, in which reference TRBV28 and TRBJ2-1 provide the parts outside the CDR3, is DVKVTQSSRYLVKRTGEKVFLECVQDMDHENMFWYRQDPGLGLRLIYFSYDVKMKEKGDIPEGYSVSREKKERFSLILESASTNQTSMYLCASSPPSSGGYNEQFFGPGTRLTVL.

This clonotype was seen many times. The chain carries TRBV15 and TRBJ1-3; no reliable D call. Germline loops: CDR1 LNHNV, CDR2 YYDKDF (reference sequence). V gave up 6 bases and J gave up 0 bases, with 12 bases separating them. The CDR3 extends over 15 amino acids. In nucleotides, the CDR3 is TGTGCCACCAGTAAGGGCACAGCCTCTGGAAACACCATATATTTT. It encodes CATSKGTASGNTIYF.

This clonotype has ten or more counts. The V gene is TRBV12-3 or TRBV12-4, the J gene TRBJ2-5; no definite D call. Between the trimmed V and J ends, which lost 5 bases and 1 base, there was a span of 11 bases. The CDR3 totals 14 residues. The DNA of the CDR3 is TGTGCCAGCAGTCTGGCTTTACCCCAAGAGACCCAGTACTTC. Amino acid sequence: CASSLALPQETQYF.

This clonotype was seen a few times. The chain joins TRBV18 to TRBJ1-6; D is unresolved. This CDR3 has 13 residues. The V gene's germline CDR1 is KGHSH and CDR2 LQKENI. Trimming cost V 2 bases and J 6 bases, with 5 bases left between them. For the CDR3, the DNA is TGTGCCAGCTCACCAACCAGTAATTCACCCCTCCACTTT. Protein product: CASSPTSNSPLHF.

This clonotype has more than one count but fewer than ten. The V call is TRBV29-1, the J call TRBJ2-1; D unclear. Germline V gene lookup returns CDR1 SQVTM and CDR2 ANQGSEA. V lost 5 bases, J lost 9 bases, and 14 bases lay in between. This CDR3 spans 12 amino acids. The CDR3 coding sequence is TGCAGCGTTCTTCTGGACCGGAGTGAGCAGTTCTTC. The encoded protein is CSVLLDRSEQFF.